The subject of this entry is one TCR beta chain. The antigen remains unidentified. TCRdb's copy holds only in-frame clones and misses some; the assay was immunoSEQ multiplex PCR. The sample holds fewer than 400,000 clones, 70% to 90% seen once. These data come from a study of cytomegalovirus exposure and HLA in healthy donors. Study-wide findings and caveats: Across donors, most TCRs were seen rarely, yet some public ones were widespread.

Sequenced: PBMCs. This sequence was found in a man aged 25-45 years in good health and CMV-seronegative.

DNA for the CDR3: TGTGCCAGCAGTTACTCGACAGGGATAGGTTCACCCCTCCACTTT. Its protein product is CASSYSTGIGSPLHF. The chain uses TRBV6-5 and TRBJ1-6; TRBD1 matches at 7 bases. The J segment lost 9 bases and the V segment lost 0 bases, leaving 5 bases of the junction unmatched. Germline-derived CDR1 and CDR2 are MNHEY and SVGAGI. This CDR3 region has 15 residues.